This entry concerns a single TCR beta chain. Since a much larger clone is just one base distant, this may be a read error. This entry belongs to a study of patients and donors after allogeneic stem cell transplantation. This CDR3 has 13 residues. V was clipped by 8 bases and J by 0 bases; unmatched bases: 4. Germline loops: CDR1 SNHLY, CDR2 FYNNEI. TCRdb reprocessed the RT-PCR reads via MiXCR and lists one record per CDR3 protein. The profile covers about 960,000 distinct CDR3 sequences, with 18% appearing a single time and 5.5% to 6.5% taken by the ten largest. The chain carries TRBV2 and TRBJ2-7; 7 nucleotides agree with TRBD1. This receptor was taken from a human donor who was either an allogeneic HSCT recipient or a stem cell or donor lymphocyte infusion donor (not recorded which). It is not recorded whose cells these are; they may come from a transplant donor. Sample: blood, either unsorted or a sorted T cell fraction (not recorded which). DNA for the CDR3: TGTGCCAGCGGCCGGGACAGCTCCTACGAGCAGTACTTC. Its translation: CASGRDSSYEQYF.